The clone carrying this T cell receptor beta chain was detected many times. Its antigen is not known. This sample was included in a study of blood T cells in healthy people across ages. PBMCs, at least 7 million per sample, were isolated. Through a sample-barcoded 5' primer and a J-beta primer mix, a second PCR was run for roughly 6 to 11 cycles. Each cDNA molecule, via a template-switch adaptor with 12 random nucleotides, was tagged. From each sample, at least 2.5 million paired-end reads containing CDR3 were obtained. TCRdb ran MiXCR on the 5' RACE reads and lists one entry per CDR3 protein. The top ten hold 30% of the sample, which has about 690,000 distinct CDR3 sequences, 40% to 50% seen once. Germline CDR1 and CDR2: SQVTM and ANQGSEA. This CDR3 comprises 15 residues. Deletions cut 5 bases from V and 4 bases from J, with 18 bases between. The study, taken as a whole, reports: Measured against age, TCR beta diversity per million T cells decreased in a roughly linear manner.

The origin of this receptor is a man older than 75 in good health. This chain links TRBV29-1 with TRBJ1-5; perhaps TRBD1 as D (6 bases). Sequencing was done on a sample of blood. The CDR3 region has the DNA TGCAGCGTTTTAGCCGAGGGGGGGCAAAATCAGCCCCAGCATTTT. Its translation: CSVLAEGGQNQPQHF.